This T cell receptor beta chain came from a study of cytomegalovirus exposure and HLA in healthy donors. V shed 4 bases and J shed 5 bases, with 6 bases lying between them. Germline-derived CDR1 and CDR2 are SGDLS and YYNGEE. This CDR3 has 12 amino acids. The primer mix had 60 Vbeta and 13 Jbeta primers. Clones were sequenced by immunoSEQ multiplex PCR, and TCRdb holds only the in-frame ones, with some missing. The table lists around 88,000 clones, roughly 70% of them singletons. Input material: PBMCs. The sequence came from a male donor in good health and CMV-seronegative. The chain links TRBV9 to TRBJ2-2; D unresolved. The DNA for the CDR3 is TGTGCCAGCAGCACCGGGACCGGGGAGCTGTTTTTT. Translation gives CASSTGTGELFF.